This T cell receptor (beta chain) was captured by sequencing in a study of T cells in Graves' hyperthyroidism and ophthalmopathy. In its sample, this clonotype was seen a few times. Diagnoses were made from clinical symptoms, serum measures (thyroxine and TRAb), thyroid ultrasound and orbital computed tomography. Template material for amplifying TCR beta CDR3 regions consisted of RNA transcripts. When the TCR CDR3 underwent first-round RT-PCR, the HTBI primer set was used. One entry per CDR3 protein results from TCRdb running MiXCR on the multiplex PCR reads. The sample records about 270,000 distinct CDR3 sequences, about 20% being singletons. V was cut by 6 bases and J by 3 bases, with 15 bases left in between. This CDR3 has 14 amino acids. Germline CDR1 WNHNN, CDR2 SYGVQD (reference sequence).

Specimen: blood. The sequence derives from a man aged 25-40 years with Graves' ophthalmopathy. The V and J genes are TRBV10-1 and TRBJ2-7; possibly TRBD2 for D (6 bases). CDR3 region: CASRLAGDDYEQYF. The CDR3, as DNA: TGCGCCAGCAGACTAGCTGGTGACGACTACGAGCAGTACTTC.